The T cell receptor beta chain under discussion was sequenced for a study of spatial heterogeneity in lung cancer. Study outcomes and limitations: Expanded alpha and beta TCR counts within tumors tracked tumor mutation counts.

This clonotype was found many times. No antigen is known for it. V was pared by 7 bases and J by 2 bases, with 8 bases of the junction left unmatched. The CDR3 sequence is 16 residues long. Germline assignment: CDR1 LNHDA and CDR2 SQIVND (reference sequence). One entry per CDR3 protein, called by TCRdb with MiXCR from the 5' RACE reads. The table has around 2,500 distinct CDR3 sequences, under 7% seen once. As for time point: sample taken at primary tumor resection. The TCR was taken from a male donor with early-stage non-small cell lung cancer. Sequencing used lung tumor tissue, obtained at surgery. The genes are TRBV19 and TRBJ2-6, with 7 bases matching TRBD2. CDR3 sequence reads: CASNWERGPGANVLTF. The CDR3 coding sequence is TGTGCCAGTAACTGGGAGCGGGGTCCTGGGGCCAACGTCCTGACTTTC.